The 17 T cell receptor beta chains below were found in one sample sequenced in a study of Tregs in tolerant kidney transplant recipients. The assay was immunoSEQ multiplex PCR, and TCRdb's table has in-frame clones only and misses some. The sample lists some 90,000 clones; more than 90% were seen once. The sequenced material came from CD8+ T cells from blood. Source of these receptors: a human donor in good health.

This clone was seen only once. DNA of the CDR3: TGTGCTAGTGCGTGGTCGAGCTCCTACGAGCAGTACTTC. Translation: CASAWSSSYEQYF. The rearrangement uses TRBV12-5 and TRBJ2-7, with D unresolved. The CDR3 extends over 13 amino acids. With 7 bases removed from V and 0 bases from J, the gap between germline ends came to 10 bases. Germline V lookup: CDR1 LGHNT, CDR2 FRNRAP.

The chain joins TRBV9 to TRBJ1-5; 7 bases are shared with TRBD1. J gave up 6 bases and V 3 bases, and 3 bases lay outside the gene matches. From germline, CDR1 is SGDLS and CDR2 YYNGEE. The length of the CDR3 is 13 residues. The CDR3 is CASSGGGLQPQHF. The CDR3 DNA reads TGTGCCAGCAGCGGAGGGGGCCTTCAGCCCCAGCATTTT.

The chain links TRBV9 to TRBJ2-7, with 9 bases matching TRBD2. V dropped 5 bases and J dropped 4; count of bases not matched to a gene: 7. Germline V CDR1 and CDR2: SGDLS, YYNGEE. The CDR3 sequence is 14 residues long. The CDR3 sequence: CASRAGTSNYEQYF. The DNA for the CDR3 is TGTGCCAGCAGAGCCGGGACTAGCAATTACGAGCAGTACTTC. The complete variable domain, with remaining parts taken from reference TRBV9 and TRBJ2-7, reads DSGVTQTPKHLITATGQRVTLRCSPRSGDLSVYWYQQSLDQGLQFLIQYYNGEERAKGNILERFSAQQFPDLHSELNLSSLELGDSALYFCASRAGTSNYEQYFGPGTRLTVT.

V usage is TRBV7-6 and J usage is TRBJ2-3; the match to TRBD2 covers 13 bases. Losses at the gene ends were 5 bases for V and 2 bases for J; bases not matched to a gene: 4. There are 16 residues in the CDR3. From germline, CDR1 is SGHVS and CDR2 FNYEAQ. In nucleotides, the CDR3 is TGTGCCAGCAGCCCCGGGACTAGCGGGGTCACAGATACGCAGTATTTT. Amino acids: CASSPGTSGVTDTQYF.

The V gene is TRBV7-6, the J gene TRBJ2-7, with D possibly being TRBD2 (7 bases). The CDR3 is 14 residues long. Trimming cost V 0 bases and J 5 bases, with 11 bases left between them. Germline lookup yields CDR1 SGHVS and CDR2 FNYEAQ. CDR3 protein: CASSLAGGPDEQYF. The CDR3 DNA reads as TGTGCCAGCAGCTTAGCGGGGGGGCCTGACGAGCAGTACTTC.

The chain uses TRBV27 and TRBJ2-3; TRBD2 matches 9 bases. V shed 6 bases and J 5 bases; nucleotides not matched to a gene: 3. Germline V gene data show CDR1 as MNHEY and CDR2 as SMNVEV (reference sequence). This CDR3 is 13 amino acids long. The CDR3 region is CASRRGGLDTQYF. The CDR3 region has the DNA TGTGCCAGCAGGCGGGGGGGCTTAGATACGCAGTATTTT.

The rearrangement joins TRBV2 to TRBJ1-5; weak D call: TRBD1 (5 bases). The V gene lost 6 bases and the J gene lost 3 bases, with 12 bases spanning the gap. This CDR3 comprises 14 residues. Germline loops: CDR1 SNHLY, CDR2 FYNNEI. The CDR3 region is CASSLLGVNQPQHF. The DNA for the CDR3 is TGTGCCAGCAGCCTACTGGGGGTCAATCAGCCCCAGCATTTT.

This chain joins TRBV19 and TRBJ2-7, with no clear D. In germline, CDR1 is LNHDA, CDR2 SQIVND (reference sequence). This CDR3 is built from 14 residues. The V and J ends lost 3 bases and 3 bases respectively, with 12 bases between them. For the CDR3, the DNA is TGTGCCAGTAGTATTACTCTCGACGGCTACGAGCAGTACTTC. Amino acid sequence: CASSITLDGYEQYF.

The rearrangement links TRBV27 to TRBJ2-1; D unclear. V shed 2 bases and J shed 8 bases, with 10 bases lying between them. CDR3 size: 13 residues. Per germline, CDR1 MNHEY and CDR2 SMNVEV (reference sequence). The chain's CDR3 is CASSLGSLDEQFF. CDR3 sequence (DNA): TGTGCCAGCAGTTTAGGTTCTCTGGATGAGCAGTTCTTC.

The V gene is TRBV5-5, the J gene TRBJ2-1, with D hard to call. This CDR3 is built from 15 residues. Germline assignment: CDR1 SGHKS and CDR2 YYEKEE (reference sequence). V was pared by 4 bases and J by 4 bases, with 15 bases between. DNA for the CDR3: TGTGCCAGCAGCATGGGATTCACTACGTACAATGAGCAGTTCTTC. Translating it yields CASSMGFTTYNEQFF.

The gene calls are TRBV9 and TRBJ1-2; perhaps TRBD1 as D (5 bases). V was clipped by 0 bases and J by 4 bases, with 13 bases between them. There are 15 residues in the CDR3. Germline loops: CDR1 SGDLS, CDR2 YYNGEE. The CDR3 loop is CASSVGVGGGYGYTF. The DNA of the CDR3 is TGTGCCAGCAGCGTAGGTGTCGGGGGAGGCTATGGCTACACCTTC.

The rearrangement joins TRBV19 to TRBJ2-7; 7 positions match TRBD1. This CDR3 region has 15 residues. Germline CDR1 is LNHDA and CDR2 is SQIVND (reference sequence). V lost 3 bases, J lost 3 bases, and 8 bases stayed unmatched. This CDR3 is CASSIGDRALYEQYF. CDR3 bases: TGTGCCAGTAGTATCGGTGACAGGGCTCTCTACGAGCAGTACTTC. Together with reference TRBV19 and TRBJ2-7, the CDR3 gives the full variable domain: DGGITQSPKYLFRKEGQNVTLSCEQNLNHDAMYWYRQDPGQGLRLIYYSQIVNDFQKGDIAEGYSVSREKKESFPLTVTSAQKNPTAFYLCASSIGDRALYEQYFGPGTRLTVT.

J is TRBJ2-7 and V is TRBV6-1; 9 bases line up with TRBD2. The CDR3 has 14 residues. Germline assignment: CDR1 MNHNS and CDR2 SASEGT. The trim removed 5 bases at V and 6 bases at J, leaving 8 bases unmatched. CDR3 in DNA: TGTGCCAGCAGTAGGGCTAGCGGGGTTACCGAGCAGTACTTC. This sequence encodes CASSRASGVTEQYF.

The chain joins TRBV11-2 to TRBJ1-2, with D possibly TRBD1 on 6 matching bases. Germline CDR1 is SGHAT and CDR2 is FQNNGV. The CDR3 has 12 residues. V was shortened by 4 bases and J by 7 bases, with 10 bases between the two germline ends. The CDR3 nucleotides are TGTGCCAGCAGCTCACAGGGCAGTGGCTACACCTTC. This translates into CASSSQGSGYTF. Full variable domain (outside the CDR3, taken from reference TRBV11-2 and TRBJ1-2): EAGVAQSPRYKIIEKRQSVAFWCNPISGHATLYWYQQILGQGPKLLIQFQNNGVVDDSQLPKDRFSAERLKGVDSTLKIQPAKLEDSAVYLCASSSQGSGYTFGSGTRLTVV.

The V and J genes are TRBV9 and TRBJ2-7; 8 positions match TRBD2. CDR1 is SGDLS, CDR2 YYNGEE, per germline. The CDR3 loop spans 16 amino acids. The ends lost 0 bases at V and 2 bases at J; junction bases unmatched: 7. The CDR3 is CASSVGISGAAYEQYF. The DNA of the CDR3 is TGTGCCAGCAGCGTAGGTATTAGCGGGGCCGCCTACGAGCAGTACTTC.

This chain connects TRBV15 to TRBJ1-2; D is possibly TRBD1 (5 bases). Germline CDR1 LNHNV, CDR2 YYDKDF (reference sequence). This CDR3 is built from 15 residues. V lost 0 bases to trimming and J lost 3 bases, with 11 bases between them. The CDR3 loop is CATSRDGAGHYGYTF. In DNA, the CDR3 is TGTGCCACCAGCAGAGATGGGGCAGGCCACTATGGCTACACCTTC. The variable domain in full, with the rest retrieved from reference TRBV15 and TRBJ1-2, is DAMVIQNPRYQVTQFGKPVTLSCSQTLNHNVMYWYQQKSSQAPKLLFHYYDKDFNNEADTPDNFQSRRPNTSFCFLDIRSPGLGDTAMYLCATSRDGAGHYGYTFGSGTRLTVV.

This rearrangement joins TRBV5-8 to TRBJ2-7, with no clear D. The CDR3 contains 16 residues. Germline CDR1 is SGHTS and CDR2 is YDEGEE. V gave up 2 bases and J gave up 1 base, with 16 bases separating them. The CDR3 DNA sequence: TGTGCCAGCAGCTTACCCGACGGGTTCGTGTCCTACGAGCAGTACTTC. This sequence encodes CASSLPDGFVSYEQYF.